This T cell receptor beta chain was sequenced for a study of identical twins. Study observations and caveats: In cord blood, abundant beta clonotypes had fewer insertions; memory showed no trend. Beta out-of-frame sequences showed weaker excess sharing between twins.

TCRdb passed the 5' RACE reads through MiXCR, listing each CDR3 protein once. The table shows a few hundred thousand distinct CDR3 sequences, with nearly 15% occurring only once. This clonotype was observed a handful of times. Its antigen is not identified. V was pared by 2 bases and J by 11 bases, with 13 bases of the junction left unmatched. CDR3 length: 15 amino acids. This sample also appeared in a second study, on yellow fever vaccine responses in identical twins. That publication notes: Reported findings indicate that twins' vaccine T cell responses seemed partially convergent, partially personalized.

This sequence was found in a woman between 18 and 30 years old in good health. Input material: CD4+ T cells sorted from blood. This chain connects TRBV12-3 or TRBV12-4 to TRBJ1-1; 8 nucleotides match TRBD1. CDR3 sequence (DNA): TGTGCCAGCAGTTTACGTCCAGGACAGGGAGGGTGGGCTTTCTTT. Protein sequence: CASSLRPGQGGWAFF.